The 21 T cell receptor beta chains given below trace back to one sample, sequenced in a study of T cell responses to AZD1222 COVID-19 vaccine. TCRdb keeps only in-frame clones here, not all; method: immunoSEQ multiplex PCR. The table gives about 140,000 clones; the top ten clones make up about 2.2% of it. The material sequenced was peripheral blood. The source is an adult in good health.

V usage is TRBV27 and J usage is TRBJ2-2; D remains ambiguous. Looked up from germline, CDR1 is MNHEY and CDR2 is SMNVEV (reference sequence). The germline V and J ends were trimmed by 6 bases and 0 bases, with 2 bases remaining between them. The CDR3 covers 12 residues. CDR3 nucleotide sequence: TGTGCCAGCAGCCCGAACACCGGGGAGCTGTTTTTT. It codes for CASSPNTGELFF.

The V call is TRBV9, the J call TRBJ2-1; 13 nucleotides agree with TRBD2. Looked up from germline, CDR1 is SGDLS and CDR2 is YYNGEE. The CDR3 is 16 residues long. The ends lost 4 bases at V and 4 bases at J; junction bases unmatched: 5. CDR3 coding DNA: TGTGCCAGCAGCACCACTAGCGGGGGGGTTTACAATGAGCAGTTCTTC. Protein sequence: CASSTTSGGVYNEQFF.

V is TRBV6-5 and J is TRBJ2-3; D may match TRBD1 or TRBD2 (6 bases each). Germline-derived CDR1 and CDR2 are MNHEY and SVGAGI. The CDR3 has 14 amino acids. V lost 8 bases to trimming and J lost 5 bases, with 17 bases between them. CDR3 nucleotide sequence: TGTGCCAGCCCCGAGGGGGGTACCGTAGATACGCAGTATTTT. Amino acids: CASPEGGTVDTQYF.

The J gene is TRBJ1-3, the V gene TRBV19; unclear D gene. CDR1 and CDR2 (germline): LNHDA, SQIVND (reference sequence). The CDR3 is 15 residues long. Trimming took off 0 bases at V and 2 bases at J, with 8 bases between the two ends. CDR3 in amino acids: CASSIDELTGNTIYF. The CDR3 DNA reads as TGTGCCAGTAGTATAGATGAGTTGACTGGAAACACCATATATTTT.

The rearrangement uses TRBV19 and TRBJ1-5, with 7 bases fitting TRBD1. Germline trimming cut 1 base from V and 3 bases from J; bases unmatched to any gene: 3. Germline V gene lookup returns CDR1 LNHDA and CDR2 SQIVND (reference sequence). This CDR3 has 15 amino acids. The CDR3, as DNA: TGTGCCAGTAGTATAGGTGGGACAGACAATCAGCCCCAGCATTTT. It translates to CASSIGGTDNQPQHF.

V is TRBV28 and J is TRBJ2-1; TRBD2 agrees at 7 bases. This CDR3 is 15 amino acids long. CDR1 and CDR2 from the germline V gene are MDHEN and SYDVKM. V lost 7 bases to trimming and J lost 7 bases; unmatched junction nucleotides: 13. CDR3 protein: CASISIPGGSNEQFF. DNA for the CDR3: TGTGCCAGCATTTCGATCCCGGGAGGCAGTAATGAGCAGTTCTTC.

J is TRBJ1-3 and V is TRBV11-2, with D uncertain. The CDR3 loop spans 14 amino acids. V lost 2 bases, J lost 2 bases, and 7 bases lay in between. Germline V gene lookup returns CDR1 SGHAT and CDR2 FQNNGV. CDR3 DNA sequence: TGTGCCAGCAGCTTAATGGGAGCTGGAAACACCATATATTTT. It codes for CASSLMGAGNTIYF.

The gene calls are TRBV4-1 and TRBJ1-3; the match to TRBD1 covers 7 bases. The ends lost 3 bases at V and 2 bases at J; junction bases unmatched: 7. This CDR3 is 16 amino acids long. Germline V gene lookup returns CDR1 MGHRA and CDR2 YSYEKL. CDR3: CASSHNRGPTGNTIYF. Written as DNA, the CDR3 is TGCGCCAGCAGCCACAACAGGGGACCAACTGGAAACACCATATATTTT.

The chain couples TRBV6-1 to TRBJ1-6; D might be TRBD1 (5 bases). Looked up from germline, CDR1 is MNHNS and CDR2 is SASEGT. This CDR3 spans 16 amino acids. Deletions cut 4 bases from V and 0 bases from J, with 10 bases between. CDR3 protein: CASSARESSYNSPLHF. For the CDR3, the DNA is TGTGCCAGCAGTGCCAGGGAGAGCTCCTATAATTCACCCCTCCACTTT.

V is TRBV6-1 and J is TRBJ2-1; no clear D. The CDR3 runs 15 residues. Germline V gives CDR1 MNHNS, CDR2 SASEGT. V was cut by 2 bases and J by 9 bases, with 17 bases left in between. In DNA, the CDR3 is TGTGCCAGCAGTGAAAAGGAATCCGGGCCAGGTGAGCAGTTCTTC. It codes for CASSEKESGPGEQFF.

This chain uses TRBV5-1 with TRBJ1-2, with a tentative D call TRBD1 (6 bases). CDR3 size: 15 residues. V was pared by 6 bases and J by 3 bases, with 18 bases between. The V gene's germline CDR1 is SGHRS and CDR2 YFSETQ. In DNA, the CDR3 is TGCGCCAGCACTTTCGGCCCGGGGGGCGACTATGGCTACACCTTC. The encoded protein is CASTFGPGGDYGYTF.

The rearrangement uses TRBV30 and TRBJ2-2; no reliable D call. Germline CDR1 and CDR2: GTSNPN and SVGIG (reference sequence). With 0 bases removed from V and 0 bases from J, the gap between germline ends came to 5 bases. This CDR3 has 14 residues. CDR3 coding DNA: TGTGCCTGGAGTGTATCAGCGAACACCGGGGAGCTGTTTTTT. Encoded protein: CAWSVSANTGELFF.

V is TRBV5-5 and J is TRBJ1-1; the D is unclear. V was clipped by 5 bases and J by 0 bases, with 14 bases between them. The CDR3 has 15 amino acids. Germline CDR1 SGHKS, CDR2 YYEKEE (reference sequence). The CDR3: CASRREMDLNTEAFF. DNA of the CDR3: TGTGCCAGCAGGAGGGAAATGGACCTGAACACTGAAGCTTTCTTT.

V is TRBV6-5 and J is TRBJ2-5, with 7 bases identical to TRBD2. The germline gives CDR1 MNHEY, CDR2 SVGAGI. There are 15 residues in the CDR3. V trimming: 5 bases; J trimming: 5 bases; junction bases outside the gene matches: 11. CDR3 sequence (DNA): TGTGCCAGCAGTCAACCGGGGACTATCCGCGAGACCCAGTACTTC. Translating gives CASSQPGTIRETQYF.

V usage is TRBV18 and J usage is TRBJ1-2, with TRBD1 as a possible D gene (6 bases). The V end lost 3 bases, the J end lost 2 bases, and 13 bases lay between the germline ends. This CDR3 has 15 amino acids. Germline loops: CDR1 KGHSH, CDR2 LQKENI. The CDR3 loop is CASSPSGDNNYGYTF. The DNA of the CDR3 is TGTGCCAGCTCACCTTCAGGGGATAACAACTATGGCTACACCTTC. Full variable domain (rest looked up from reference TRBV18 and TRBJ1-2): NAGVMQNPRHLVRRRGQEARLRCSPMKGHSHVYWYRQLPEEGLKFMVYLQKENIIDESGMPKERFSAEFPKEGPSILRIQQVVRGDSAAYFCASSPSGDNNYGYTFGSGTRLTVV.

CDR3 residues: CSVEMAVGPDTQYF. CDR3 DNA: TGCAGCGTTGAAATGGCAGTAGGACCTGATACGCAGTATTTT. The chain couples TRBV29-1 to TRBJ2-3, with D unclear. Trimming took 2 bases from V and 6 from J, leaving 15 bases between them. Germline V gene sequence: CDR1 SQVTM, CDR2 ANQGSEA. This CDR3 is built from 14 residues.

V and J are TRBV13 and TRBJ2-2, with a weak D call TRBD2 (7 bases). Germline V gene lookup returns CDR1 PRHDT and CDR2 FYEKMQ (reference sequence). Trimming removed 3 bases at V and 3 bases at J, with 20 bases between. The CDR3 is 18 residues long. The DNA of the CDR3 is TGTGCCAGCAGCTTCGGGGGGCTGTGGGGCAGAGACACCGGGGAGCTGTTTTTT. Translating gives CASSFGGLWGRDTGELFF.

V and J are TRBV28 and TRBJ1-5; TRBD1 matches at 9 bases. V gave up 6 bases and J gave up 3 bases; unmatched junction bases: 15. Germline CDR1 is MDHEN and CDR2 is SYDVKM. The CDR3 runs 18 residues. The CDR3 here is CASRNHKSTGGFNQPQHF. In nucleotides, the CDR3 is TGTGCCAGCAGAAATCATAAGTCGACAGGGGGATTCAATCAGCCCCAGCATTTT.

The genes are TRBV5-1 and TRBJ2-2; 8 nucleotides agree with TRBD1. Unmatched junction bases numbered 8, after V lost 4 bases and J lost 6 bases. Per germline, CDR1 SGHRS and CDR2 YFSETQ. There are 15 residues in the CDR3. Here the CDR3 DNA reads TGCGCCAGCAGCCTGCGACAGGGGCCGGCCGGGGAGCTGTTTTTT. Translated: CASSLRQGPAGELFF.

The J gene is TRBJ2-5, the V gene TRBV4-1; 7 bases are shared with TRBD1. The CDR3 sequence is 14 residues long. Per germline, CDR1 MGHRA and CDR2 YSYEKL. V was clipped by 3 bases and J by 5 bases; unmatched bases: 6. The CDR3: CASSHEQGSETQYF. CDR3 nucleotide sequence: TGCGCCAGCAGCCACGAACAGGGGTCCGAGACCCAGTACTTC.

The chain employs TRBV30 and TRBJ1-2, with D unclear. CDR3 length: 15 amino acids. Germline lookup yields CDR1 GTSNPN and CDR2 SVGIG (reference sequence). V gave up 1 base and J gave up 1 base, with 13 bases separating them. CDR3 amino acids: CAWSDPPADNYGYTF. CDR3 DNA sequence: TGTGCCTGGAGTGACCCCCCGGCAGATAACTATGGCTACACCTTC.